Following are 32 T cell receptor beta chains from one sample sequenced in a study of cytomegalovirus exposure and HLA in healthy donors. 60 Vbeta and 13 Jbeta primers were used in PCR. Assay: immunoSEQ multiplex PCR; the TCRdb copy retains only in-frame clones and omits some. The sample lists roughly 180,000 clones, over 65% occurring once. Material: PBMCs. These receptors were obtained from a man younger than 30 in good health and CMV-seronegative.

V usage is TRBV9 and J usage is TRBJ2-1; a possible D gene is TRBD2 (6 bases). CDR3 size: 21 residues. Trimming took off 4 bases at V and 2 bases at J, with 31 bases between the two ends. Germline CDR1 is SGDLS and CDR2 is YYNGEE. The chain's CDR3 is CASSRSWDWAPPRGTYNEQFF. Written as DNA, the CDR3 is TGTGCCAGCAGCCGAAGTTGGGACTGGGCCCCTCCCCGGGGCACCTACAATGAGCAGTTCTTC.

The J gene is TRBJ1-5, the V gene TRBV5-1, with unresolved D. The length of the CDR3 is 15 residues. Per germline, CDR1 SGHRS and CDR2 YFSETQ. V lost 8 bases and J lost 3, with 18 bases in between. CDR3 sequence: CASSQESPTNQPQHF. The CDR3 DNA reads TGCGCCAGTTCGCAGGAAAGCCCGACCAATCAGCCCCAGCATTTT. The full variable domain, its missing parts supplied by reference TRBV5-1 and TRBJ1-5, is KAGVTQTPRYLIKTRGQQVTLSCSPISGHRSVSWYQQTPGQGLQFLFEYFSETQRNKGNFPGRFSGRQFSNSRSEMNVSTLELGDSALYLCASSQESPTNQPQHFGDGTRLSIL.

The chain joins TRBV5-5 to TRBJ2-2; no clear D gene. The V gene lost 3 bases and the J gene lost 3 bases, with 9 bases spanning the gap. Germline CDR1 is SGHKS and CDR2 is YYEKEE (reference sequence). The CDR3 has 14 residues. The DNA of the CDR3 is TGTGCCAGCAGCTCGGGTTCCTACACCGGGGAGCTGTTTTTT. The encoded protein is CASSSGSYTGELFF.

The chain carries TRBV7-9 and TRBJ2-3, with 7 bases that match TRBD2. The CDR3 has 15 amino acids. Germline loops: CDR1 SEHNR, CDR2 FQNEAQ (reference sequence). Trimming took 0 bases from V and 5 from J; bases not matched to a gene: 5. DNA for the CDR3: TGTGCCAGCAGCTTAGCGGGAGGGCCCGAAGATACGCAGTATTTT. Translated, it gives CASSLAGGPEDTQYF.

This clone turned up a few times. The chain is built from TRBV13 and TRBJ2-3; tentative D call: TRBD1 (6 bases). V lost 5 bases and J lost 1, with 19 bases in between. Germline assignment: CDR1 PRHDT and CDR2 FYEKMQ (reference sequence). This CDR3 has 17 residues. CDR3 DNA sequence: TGTGCCAGCAGCGCTGGGTGGGGGCGTAGCGGCACAGATACGCAGTATTTT. This encodes CASSAGWGRSGTDTQYF. Complete variable domain (other parts from reference TRBV13 and TRBJ2-3): AAGVIQSPRHLIKEKRETATLKCYPIPRHDTVYWYQQGPGQDPQFLISFYEKMQSDKGSIPDRFSAQQFSDYHSELNMSSLELGDSALYFCASSAGWGRSGTDTQYFGPGTRLTVL.

This clone was found once. The chain employs TRBV6-6 and TRBJ2-5, with 8 positions matching TRBD1. Per germline, CDR1 MNHNY and CDR2 SVGAGI (reference sequence). J was trimmed by 5 bases and V by 5 bases; bases with no gene match: 10. The CDR3 is 15 residues long. CDR3 region: CASSGTAGGWETQYF. The CDR3 DNA follows: TGTGCCAGCAGTGGAACGGCAGGGGGCTGGGAGACCCAGTACTTC.

The V gene is TRBV6-5, the J gene TRBJ2-7; D is unresolved. The germline gives CDR1 MNHEY, CDR2 SVGAGI. V lost 0 bases and J lost 2, with 11 bases in between. This CDR3 has 15 amino acids. The CDR3 reads CASSYSPSETYEQYF. CDR3 nucleotides: TGTGCCAGCAGTTACTCGCCCAGCGAAACCTACGAGCAGTACTTC.

This clone was seen ten or more times. V usage is TRBV2 and J usage is TRBJ1-6, with D possibly TRBD1 on 5 matching bases. The germline V gene encodes CDR1 SNHLY and CDR2 FYNNEI. CDR3 length: 13 residues. Trimming cost V 6 bases and J 9 bases, with 12 bases left between them. DNA for the CDR3: TGTGCCAGCAGCGTCAGGGATGGTTCACCCCTCCACTTT. It codes for CASSVRDGSPLHF.

The chain couples TRBV5-1 to TRBJ2-1, with 10 bases fitting TRBD2. J was trimmed by 6 bases and V by 0 bases; bases with no gene match: 3. CDR1 is SGHRS, CDR2 YFSETQ, per germline. The CDR3 has 15 residues. CDR3 sequence reads: CASSLGSGRANEQFF. DNA for the CDR3: TGCGCCAGCAGCTTGGGGAGCGGGAGGGCCAATGAGCAGTTCTTC.

A single count supports this clone. The chain links TRBV14 to TRBJ2-2; TRBD1 matches 8 bases. CDR1 SGHDN and CDR2 FVKESK come from the germline V gene. The CDR3 is made up of 15 amino acids. The junction had 4 bases not matched to a gene; V was cut back by 3 bases and J by 4 bases. Written as DNA, the CDR3 is TGTGCCAGCAGCCAGGACAGGGTTAGCACCGGGGAGCTGTTTTTT. Translating it yields CASSQDRVSTGELFF.

This clone occurred once. This chain joins TRBV30 and TRBJ2-1, with 8 positions matching TRBD2. Germline trimming cut 5 bases from V and 2 bases from J; bases unmatched to any gene: 8. The CDR3 has 15 residues. In germline, CDR1 is GTSNPN, CDR2 SVGIG (reference sequence). CDR3 in amino acids: CAWGGRRGAYNEQFF. CDR3 DNA sequence: TGTGCCTGGGGAGGTAGGCGGGGGGCCTACAATGAGCAGTTCTTC.

The chain recombines TRBV15 with TRBJ2-2; no definite D call. This CDR3 has 13 amino acids. The V end lost 5 bases, the J end lost 8 bases, and 12 bases lay between the germline ends. CDR1 and CDR2 (germline): LNHNV, YYDKDF (reference sequence). CDR3 sequence (DNA): TGTGCCACCAGCCCCCACCTGAGAGGGGAGCTGTTTTTT. It encodes CATSPHLRGELFF.

V and J are TRBV19 and TRBJ1-2; 7 positions agree with TRBD1. J lost 6 bases, V lost 4 bases, and 8 bases had no gene match. Germline lookup yields CDR1 LNHDA and CDR2 SQIVND (reference sequence). This CDR3 region has 14 residues. The CDR3 here is CASSKQGEFNGYTF. CDR3 coding DNA: TGTGCCAGTAGTAAGCAGGGGGAGTTCAATGGCTACACCTTC.

This clone was seen a few times. This rearrangement joins TRBV28 to TRBJ2-7; D gene unclear. CDR3 length: 16 residues. Germline CDR1 and CDR2: MDHEN and SYDVKM. V was shortened by 3 bases and J by 0 bases, with 15 bases between the two germline ends. The chain's CDR3 is CASSFLAAKSSYEQYF. CDR3 DNA: TGTGCCAGCAGTTTTCTGGCGGCGAAGAGCTCCTACGAGCAGTACTTC. Drawing the rest from reference TRBV28 and TRBJ2-7, the complete variable domain is DVKVTQSSRYLVKRTGEKVFLECVQDMDHENMFWYRQDPGLGLRLIYFSYDVKMKEKGDIPEGYSVSREKKERFSLILESASTNQTSMYLCASSFLAAKSSYEQYFGPGTRLTVT.

This clone appeared a single time. This rearrangement joins TRBV28 to TRBJ2-7, with 9 bases fitting TRBD1. CDR1 is MDHEN, CDR2 SYDVKM, per germline. The CDR3 consists of 16 residues. With 5 bases clipped from V and 2 bases from J, the junction kept 10 bases outside the gene matches. The CDR3 protein is CASSIASGTGTYEQYF. The CDR3 DNA reads as TGTGCCAGCAGTATAGCCTCCGGGACAGGGACCTACGAGCAGTACTTC.

The chain recombines TRBV5-1 with TRBJ1-1; 7 bases agree with TRBD1. This CDR3 contains 15 residues. Germline assignment: CDR1 SGHRS and CDR2 YFSETQ. The J segment lost 0 bases and the V segment lost 4 bases, leaving 6 bases of the junction unmatched. The DNA for the CDR3 is TGCGCCAGCAGCCCCACGGGACAGATGAACACTGAAGCTTTCTTT. It specifies CASSPTGQMNTEAFF.

The V gene is TRBV29-1, the J gene TRBJ2-2, with 9 bases that match TRBD2. Germline CDR1 SQVTM, CDR2 ANQGSEA. The CDR3 has 16 residues. Trimming cost V 4 bases and J 4 bases; bases outside gene matches: 10. This CDR3 is CSVAGGAGGGTGELFF. In nucleotides, the CDR3 is TGCAGCGTTGCCGGCGGGGCGGGAGGGGGCACCGGGGAGCTGTTTTTT.

The sample holds a few counts of this clone. The chain joins TRBV29-1 to TRBJ2-7, with D tentatively TRBD2 (6 bases). The CDR3 covers 14 residues. V lost 4 bases and J lost 7, with 20 bases in between. Looked up from germline, CDR1 is SQVTM and CDR2 is ANQGSEA. CDR3 bases: TGCAGCGTTGCCTGGAGGGTAGGGGCGGGGGAGCAGTACTTC. This codes for CSVAWRVGAGEQYF.

This clone was found a few times. The chain uses TRBV6-4 and TRBJ2-3, with D perhaps matching TRBD2 (7 bases). The CDR3 sequence is 14 residues long. Germline CDR1 reads MRHNA; CDR2 reads SNTAGT. Trimming stripped 2 bases from V and 5 bases from J, with 11 bases between. The CDR3 spells CASSDGGAGDTQYF. The DNA of the CDR3 is TGTGCCAGCAGTGACGGGGGGGCGGGAGATACGCAGTATTTT.

J is TRBJ2-7 and V is TRBV2; 14 bases line up with TRBD2. The length of the CDR3 is 15 residues. Unmatched junction bases numbered 6, after V lost 5 bases and J lost 6 bases. Looked up from germline, CDR1 is SNHLY and CDR2 is FYNNEI. CDR3 loop: CASSPTSGREGEQYF. In DNA form, the CDR3 reads TGTGCCAGCAGTCCGACTAGCGGGAGGGAAGGCGAGCAGTACTTC.

The rearrangement links TRBV11-2 to TRBJ2-3, with D maybe TRBD1 (6 bases). This CDR3 comprises 16 residues. V was clipped by 0 bases and J by 0 bases, with 10 bases between them. The germline V gene encodes CDR1 SGHAT and CDR2 FQNNGV. The CDR3 region has the DNA TGTGCCAGCAGCTTAGATGGGGACACAAGCACAGATACGCAGTATTTT. It specifies CASSLDGDTSTDTQYF.

The J gene is TRBJ1-6, the V gene TRBV7-3, with TRBD1 identical over 9 bases. Trimming cost V 5 bases and J 6 bases; bases outside gene matches: 11. Germline V lookup: CDR1 SGHTA, CDR2 FQGTGA. The CDR3 spans 17 residues. The chain's CDR3 is CASSRTRTGEGNSPLHF. The CDR3 DNA is TGTGCCAGCAGCAGAACGAGGACAGGGGAGGGTAATTCACCCCTCCACTTT.

The V gene is TRBV6-1, the J gene TRBJ1-5; TRBD1 is a possible D gene (5 bases). The germline V gene encodes CDR1 MNHNS and CDR2 SASEGT. V was shortened by 5 bases and J by 11 bases, with 10 bases between the two germline ends. This CDR3 is built from 11 residues. This CDR3 is CASSYQGTQHF. The CDR3 coding sequence is TGTGCCAGCAGTTACCAGGGAACCCAGCATTTT.

This clone appeared a few times. The gene calls are TRBV25-1 and TRBJ1-1; D possibly corresponds to TRBD1 (5 bases). Germline V gene lookup returns CDR1 MGHDK and CDR2 SYGVNS. Trimming left V 3 bases short and J 3 bases short, with 11 bases between. This CDR3 is built from 14 residues. The CDR3 protein is CASSEPGIYTEAFF. The CDR3 nucleotides read TGTGCCAGCAGTGAGCCAGGGATTTACACTGAAGCTTTCTTT. Supplemented by reference TRBV25-1 and TRBJ1-1, the full variable domain reads EADIYQTPRYLVIGTGKKITLECSQTMGHDKMYWYQQDPGMELHLIHYSYGVNSTEKGDLSSESTVSRIRTEHFPLTLESARPSHTSQYLCASSEPGIYTEAFFGQGTRLTVV.

This rearrangement joins TRBV27 to TRBJ1-2; D perhaps matches TRBD1 (5 bases). Trimming left V 6 bases short and J 10 bases short, with 15 bases between. Germline V gene lookup returns CDR1 MNHEY and CDR2 SMNVEV (reference sequence). The CDR3 totals 12 residues. CDR3 in amino acids: CASSLVGGTYTF. The CDR3 coding sequence is TGTGCCAGCAGCCTTGTCGGGGGAACCTACACCTTC.

On this clone itself: This specimen includes other DNA sequences encoding the same CDR3. The genes are TRBV6-1 and TRBJ1-1; tentative D call: TRBD1 (6 bases). CDR1 MNHNS and CDR2 SASEGT come from the germline V gene. V lost 6 bases, J lost 3 bases, and 11 bases lay in between. The CDR3 loop spans 13 amino acids. CDR3 protein: CASSPGVDTEAFF. The CDR3 nucleotides read TGTGCCAGCAGCCCAGGGGTGGACACTGAAGCTTTCTTT.

This chain uses TRBV28 with TRBJ2-1; TRBD1 matches 7 bases. CDR1 is MDHEN and CDR2 is SYDVKM in the germline V gene. V dropped 5 bases and J dropped 6; count of bases not matched to a gene: 16. CDR3 length equals 17 residues. Here the CDR3 reads CASSPTSGQRLRNEQFF. The CDR3 DNA follows: TGTGCCAGCAGTCCGACATCGGGACAGAGACTACGCAATGAGCAGTTCTTC.

This clone was seen once. V and J are TRBV4-1 and TRBJ2-3; 8 nucleotides match TRBD2. Germline V CDR1 and CDR2: MGHRA, YSYEKL. The V segment lost 3 bases and the J segment 2 bases; nucleotides outside the gene matches: 7. The CDR3 is made up of 16 amino acids. The CDR3 DNA is TGCGCCAGCAGCCACGGGTCGGGGGGGTTCACAGATACGCAGTATTTT. Translation gives CASSHGSGGFTDTQYF.

The genes are TRBV28 and TRBJ2-7, with TRBD2 identical over 9 bases. Unmatched junction bases numbered 5, after V lost 3 bases and J lost 2 bases. The CDR3 sequence is 15 residues long. The germline gives CDR1 MDHEN, CDR2 SYDVKM. CDR3 sequence: CASSLGAGGTYEQYF. CDR3 coding DNA: TGTGCCAGCAGTTTGGGAGCGGGGGGCACCTACGAGCAGTACTTC.

In the case of this clone: In the same sample, other DNA sequences code for this CDR3. The chain combines TRBV30 with TRBJ2-5; tentatively, D is TRBD2 (6 bases). V was clipped by 3 bases and J by 2 bases, with 10 bases between them. The germline gives CDR1 GTSNPN, CDR2 SVGIG (reference sequence). This CDR3 is 13 amino acids long. The CDR3 loop reads CAWSVGGQETQYF. In DNA form, the CDR3 reads TGTGCCTGGAGCGTGGGGGGACAAGAGACCCAGTACTTC.

V and J are TRBV6-5 and TRBJ2-7, with D possibly matching TRBD2 (6 bases). The ends were cut back, 8 bases at V and 2 bases at J, with 16 bases in the middle. The CDR3 is 14 residues long. Per germline, CDR1 MNHEY and CDR2 SVGAGI. The CDR3 reads CASGGRRGTYEQYF. The CDR3 bases are TGTGCCAGCGGAGGGCGGCGGGGCACCTACGAGCAGTACTTC.

The chain has TRBV5-1 and TRBJ2-7, with D perhaps matching TRBD1 (5 bases). Trimming removed 0 bases from V and 5 bases from J, with 12 bases in between. Germline CDR1 reads SGHRS; CDR2 reads YFSETQ. CDR3 length: 14 amino acids. The CDR3 here is CASSLALTAHEQYF. The CDR3 DNA reads as TGCGCCAGCAGCTTGGCCTTGACAGCCCACGAGCAGTACTTC. The full variable domain, in which reference TRBV5-1 and TRBJ2-7 provide the parts outside the CDR3, is KAGVTQTPRYLIKTRGQQVTLSCSPISGHRSVSWYQQTPGQGLQFLFEYFSETQRNKGNFPGRFSGRQFSNSRSEMNVSTLELGDSALYLCASSLALTAHEQYFGPGTRLTVT.